A selection of T cell receptor beta chains follows, all from one sample in a study of cytotoxic CD8 clonotypes in ibrutinib-treated CLL. Measured with immunoSEQ multiplex PCR; TCRdb has only the in-frame clones, and not every one. The table includes approximately 130,000 clones, approximately 81% detected once. The sample here was PBMCs, taken after 24 months of ibrutinib treatment. These receptors were collected from a human donor with chronic lymphocytic leukemia. Each CDR3 is given with its conserved first and last residue.

>TRBV5-4
CASSFRAPRGEKLFF
>TRBV27
CASSPRGRTPEKLFF
>TRBV9
CASSAQGITGELFF
>TRBV10-3
CAISDPTGGAVYEQYF
>TRBV9
CASSVAGQGSLAGELFF
>TRBV14
CASSNFGFGEQYF
>TRBV7-7
CASSFSQDEAKTQYF
>TRBV25-1
CASSGSEIHYTDTQYF
>TRBV19
CASSTGGVSNQPQHF
>TRBV2
CASSEFGVNYGYTF
>TRBV6-5
CASSALRDEQFF
>TRBV5-5
CASSSKSGQGFPYEQYF
>TRBV5-6
CASSYEGGAIRSPLHF
>TRBV7-2
CASSFTDDYTF